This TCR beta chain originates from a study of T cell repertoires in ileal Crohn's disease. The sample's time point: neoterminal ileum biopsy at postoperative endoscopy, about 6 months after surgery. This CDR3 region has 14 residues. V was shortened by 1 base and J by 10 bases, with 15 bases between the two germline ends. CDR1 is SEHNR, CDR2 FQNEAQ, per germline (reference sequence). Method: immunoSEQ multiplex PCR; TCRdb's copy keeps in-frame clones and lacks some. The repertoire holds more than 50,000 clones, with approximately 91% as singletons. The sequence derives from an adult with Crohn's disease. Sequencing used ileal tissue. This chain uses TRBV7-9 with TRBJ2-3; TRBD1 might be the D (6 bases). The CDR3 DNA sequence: TGTGCCAGCAGCTTAGGTGGGGGCCGGGATGCGCAGTATTTT. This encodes CASSLGGGRDAQYF.